This T cell receptor (beta chain) was retrieved from a study of blood T cell repertoires in COVID-19. On the study more broadly: Whether acute or convalescent, the COVID-19 samples came from the United States, Italy and Spain. PBMCs, B-cell-depleted T cells, or T cells were the source of the cDNA or gDNA that made up the material.

In the source study's methods: Nucleated cell number was recorded as an estimate derived from reference gene primer amplification. Libraries were prepared by immunoSEQ multiplex PCR; TCRdb keeps only in-frame clonotypes and omits some of them. V and J calls and clone size are as listed in that table; D and trimming were resolved from the DNA. Altogether 80,000 or so clones are present, roughly 80% being singletons, with the ten largest covering about a tenth. This clone has more than one count but fewer than ten. Germline V gene sequence: CDR1 SEHNR, CDR2 FQNEAQ (reference sequence). V lost 5 bases and J 0 bases, leaving 14 bases between the germline ends. The CDR3 runs to 15 residues.

The TCR originated in a human donor in a cohort sampled during active COVID-19. The sample consisted of peripheral blood. The gene calls are TRBV7-9 and TRBJ2-7; D may be TRBD2 (6 bases). This chain's CDR3 is CASSPTGGASYEQYF. Written as DNA, the CDR3 is TGTGCCAGCAGCCCAACCGGCGGGGCCTCCTACGAGCAGTACTTC.